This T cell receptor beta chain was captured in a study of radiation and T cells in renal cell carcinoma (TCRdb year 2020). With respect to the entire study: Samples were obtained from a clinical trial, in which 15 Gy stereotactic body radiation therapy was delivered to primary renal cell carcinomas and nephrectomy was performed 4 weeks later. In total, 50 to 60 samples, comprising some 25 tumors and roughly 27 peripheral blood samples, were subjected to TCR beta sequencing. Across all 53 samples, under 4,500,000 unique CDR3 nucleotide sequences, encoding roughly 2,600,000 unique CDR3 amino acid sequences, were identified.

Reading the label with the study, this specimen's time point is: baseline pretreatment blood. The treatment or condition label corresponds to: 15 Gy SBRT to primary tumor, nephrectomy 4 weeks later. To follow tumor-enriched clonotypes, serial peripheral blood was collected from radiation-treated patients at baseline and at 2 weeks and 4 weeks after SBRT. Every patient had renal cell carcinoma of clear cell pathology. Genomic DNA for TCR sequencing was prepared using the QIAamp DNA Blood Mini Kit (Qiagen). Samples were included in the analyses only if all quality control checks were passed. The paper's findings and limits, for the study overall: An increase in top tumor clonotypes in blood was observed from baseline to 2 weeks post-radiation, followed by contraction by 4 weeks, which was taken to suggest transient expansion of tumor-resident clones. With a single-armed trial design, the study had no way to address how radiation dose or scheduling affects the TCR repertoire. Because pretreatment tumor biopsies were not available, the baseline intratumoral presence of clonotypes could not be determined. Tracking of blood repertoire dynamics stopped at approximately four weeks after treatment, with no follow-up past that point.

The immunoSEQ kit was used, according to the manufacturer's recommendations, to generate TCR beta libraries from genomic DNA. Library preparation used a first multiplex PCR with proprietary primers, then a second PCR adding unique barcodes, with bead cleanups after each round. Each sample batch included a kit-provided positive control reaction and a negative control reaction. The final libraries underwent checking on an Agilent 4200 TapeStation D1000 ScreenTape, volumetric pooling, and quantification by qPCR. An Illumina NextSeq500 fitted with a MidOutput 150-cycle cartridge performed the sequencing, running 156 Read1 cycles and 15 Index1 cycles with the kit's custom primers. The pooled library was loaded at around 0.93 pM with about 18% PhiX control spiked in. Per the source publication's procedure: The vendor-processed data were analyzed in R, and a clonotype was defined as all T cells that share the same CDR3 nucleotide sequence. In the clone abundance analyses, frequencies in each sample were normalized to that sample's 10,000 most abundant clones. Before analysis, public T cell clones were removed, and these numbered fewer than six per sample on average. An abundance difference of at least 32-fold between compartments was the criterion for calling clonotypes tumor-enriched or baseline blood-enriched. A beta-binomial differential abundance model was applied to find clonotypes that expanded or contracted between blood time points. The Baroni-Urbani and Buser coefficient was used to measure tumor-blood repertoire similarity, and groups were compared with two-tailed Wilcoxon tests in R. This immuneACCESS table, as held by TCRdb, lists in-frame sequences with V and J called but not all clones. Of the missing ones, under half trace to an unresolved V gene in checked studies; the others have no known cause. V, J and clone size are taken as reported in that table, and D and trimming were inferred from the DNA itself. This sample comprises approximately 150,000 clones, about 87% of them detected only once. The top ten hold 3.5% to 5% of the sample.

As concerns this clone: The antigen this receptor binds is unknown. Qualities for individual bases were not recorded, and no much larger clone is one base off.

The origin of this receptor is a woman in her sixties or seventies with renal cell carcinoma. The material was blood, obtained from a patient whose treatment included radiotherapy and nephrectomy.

The DNA is as follows: TGTGCCAGCTCTGATGGAATCTACAATGAGCAGTTCTTC. It is translated as CASSDGIYNEQFF. The rearrangement combines TRBV19 with TRBJ2-1, with no reliable assignment of the D segment. V gives up 9 bases and J gives up 3 bases, and the segment between their germline ends measures 12 bases. The CDR3, from cysteine to phenylalanine, totals 13 residues. Just the 39-base CDR3 DNA is kept, in frame starting at base 1. For CDR1 and CDR2, the germline V gene (reference sequence) lists LNHDA and SQIVND.